The 14 T cell receptor beta chains below come from one sample, sequenced in a study of blood T cell repertoires in COVID-19. TCRdb's table, derived via immunoSEQ multiplex PCR, lists solely in-frame clones and lacks some. The sample has some 130,000 clones; around 80% are singletons. The sample consisted of peripheral blood. All receptors come from a man in his fifties or sixties who had recovered from COVID-19.

The V call is TRBV12-3 or TRBV12-4, the J call TRBJ2-7, with D possibly matching TRBD2 (5 bases). The length of the CDR3 is 13 residues. Trimming shortened V by 3 bases and J by 0 bases, and 6 bases separated the two germline ends. The CDR3 sequence: CASSFGNSYEQYF. For the CDR3, the DNA is TGTGCCAGCAGTTTCGGGAACTCCTACGAGCAGTACTTC.

This sequence joins TRBV9 and TRBJ1-5, with D uncertain. The V gene lost 0 bases and the J gene lost 7 bases, with 11 bases spanning the gap. Germline V gives CDR1 SGDLS, CDR2 YYNGEE. The CDR3 runs 14 residues. The CDR3: CASSVATEGQPQHF. For the CDR3, the DNA is TGTGCCAGCAGCGTAGCTACAGAGGGACAGCCCCAGCATTTT.

The chain uses TRBV18 and TRBJ1-6; D perhaps matches TRBD1 (5 bases). This CDR3 has 18 amino acids. V was pared by 3 bases and J by 5 bases, with 20 bases between. The germline CDR1 and CDR2 sequences are KGHSH and LQKENI. The CDR3, as DNA: TGTGCCAGCTCACCCCTAGGGTCTTTTAAGGGGAATAATTCACCCCTCCACTTT. Its translation: CASSPLGSFKGNNSPLHF.

The chain is built from TRBV7-2 and TRBJ1-2; 9 nucleotides match TRBD1. The CDR3 covers 14 residues. CDR1 SGHTA and CDR2 FQGNSA come from the germline V gene. V gave up 1 base and J gave up 7 bases; unmatched junction bases: 4. CDR3: CASSLGTGGGGYTF. The CDR3 DNA sequence: TGTGCCAGCAGCTTAGGTACAGGGGGCGGTGGCTACACCTTC.

This clone was observed many times. The chain has TRBV7-9 and TRBJ1-4; possible D gene TRBD1, 5 bases. The length of the CDR3 is 15 residues. The germline gives CDR1 SEHNR, CDR2 FQNEAQ (reference sequence). Trimming took off 0 bases at V and 7 bases at J, with 12 bases between the two ends. The CDR3 region has the DNA TGTGCCAGCAGCTTAGCAGCCGGGGGACGTGAAAAACTGTTTTTT. This encodes CASSLAAGGREKLFF.

This clone has just a few counts. The V and J genes are TRBV28 and TRBJ2-1; TRBD2 agrees at 9 bases. Germline values: CDR1 MDHEN, CDR2 SYDVKM. There are 15 residues in the CDR3. J was trimmed by 4 bases and V by 2 bases; bases with no gene match: 3. The CDR3 region is CASSLAGGEYNEQFF. The CDR3 nucleotides are TGTGCCAGCAGTTTAGCGGGAGGGGAATACAATGAGCAGTTCTTC.

This clone was detected only once. This rearrangement joins TRBV11-2 to TRBJ2-2, with 10 positions matching TRBD1. With V trimmed by 5 bases and J by 4 bases, 7 bases remained unmatched. Germline V lookup: CDR1 SGHAT, CDR2 FQNNGV. The CDR3 runs to 16 residues. The CDR3 sequence is CASSQAGQGFTGELFF. For the CDR3, the DNA is TGTGCCAGCAGCCAGGCGGGACAGGGGTTCACCGGGGAGCTGTTTTTT.

The chain employs TRBV5-1 and TRBJ2-3; D is ambiguous. Trimming took off 4 bases at V and 5 bases at J, with 8 bases between the two ends. CDR1 is SGHRS and CDR2 is YFSETQ in the germline V gene. CDR3 length: 12 amino acids. The CDR3 DNA follows: TGCGCCAGCAGCACCAGACAAGATACGCAGTATTTT. Translated: CASSTRQDTQYF.

This sequence joins TRBV3-1 (or the pseudogene TRBV3-2) and TRBJ1-4; D gene unclear. Per the germline V gene, CDR1 is LGHDT and CDR2 is YNNKEL (reference sequence). Trimming cost V 0 bases and J 7 bases, with 12 bases left between them. CDR3 length: 15 residues. The CDR3 nucleotides are TGTGCCAGCAGCCAAGATCCCAGGTTGAGTGAAAAACTGTTTTTT. Its protein product is CASSQDPRLSEKLFF.

The chain carries TRBV3-1 (or the pseudogene TRBV3-2) and TRBJ2-2; D unclear. CDR1 is LGHDT, CDR2 YNNKEL, per germline (reference sequence). The CDR3 is 15 amino acids. V gave up 0 bases and J gave up 1 base, with 6 bases separating them. The CDR3 sequence is CASSQESLNTGELFF. DNA for the CDR3: TGTGCCAGCAGCCAAGAGTCTTTGAACACCGGGGAGCTGTTTTTT.

The chain has TRBV5-4 and TRBJ2-3, with D perhaps matching TRBD1 (6 bases). Germline V lookup: CDR1 SGHNT, CDR2 YYREEE (reference sequence). Trimming pared 4 bases from V and 12 bases from J, leaving 18 bases between. This CDR3 region has 13 residues. In DNA form, the CDR3 reads TGTGCCAGCAGCGTCACGGGTCAGGGGAGCCAGTATTTT. It yields the protein CASSVTGQGSQYF.

The chain employs TRBV28 and TRBJ1-1; 7 bases are shared with TRBD1. CDR3 length equals 13 residues. The V gene's germline CDR1 is MDHEN and CDR2 SYDVKM. The V and J ends lost 6 bases and 3 bases, in that order; junction bases with no gene match: 4. This chain's CDR3 is CASRGTVYTEAFF. The CDR3 region has the DNA TGTGCCAGCAGGGGGACAGTTTACACTGAAGCTTTCTTT.

The rearrangement uses TRBV6-2 or TRBV6-3 and TRBJ1-5, with a possible D match to TRBD1 (5 bases). CDR1 and CDR2 from the germline V gene are MNHEY and SVGEGT. The CDR3 is 18 residues long. Deletions cut 0 bases from V and 4 bases from J, with 19 bases between. Written as DNA, the CDR3 is TGTGCCAGCAGTTACTCGATGGCGGGGGAATTATGGAATCAGCCCCAGCATTTT. It encodes CASSYSMAGELWNQPQHF.

The V call is TRBV2, the J call TRBJ1-1; 10 bases agree with TRBD1. Germline assignment: CDR1 SNHLY and CDR2 FYNNEI. J was trimmed by 12 bases and V by 6 bases; bases with no gene match: 7. The CDR3 sequence is 12 residues long. In DNA form, the CDR3 reads TGTGCCAGCAGAAGGGACAGGGGAGGAACTTTCTTT. It encodes CASRRDRGGTFF.